One and the same sample provided the 27 T cell receptor beta chains below, sequenced in a study of blood T cell repertoires in COVID-19. Only in-frame clones appear in the TCRdb table, and some are missing; sequencing was by immunoSEQ multiplex PCR. The profile shows under 300,000 clones, 89% of them singletons. The sample comprised peripheral blood. Receptors originate from a woman aged 40 to 50 who had recovered from COVID-19.

The gene calls are TRBV30 and TRBJ1-2, with D hard to call. This CDR3 has 14 amino acids. V was trimmed by 0 bases and J by 4 bases, leaving 12 bases between them. Germline V gene sequence: CDR1 GTSNPN, CDR2 SVGIG (reference sequence). CDR3 protein: CAWSVPGRFYGYTF. The CDR3 bases are TGTGCCTGGAGTGTACCGGGGAGGTTCTATGGCTACACCTTC.

V is TRBV3-1 (or the pseudogene TRBV3-2) and J is TRBJ1-4; the match to TRBD1 covers 9 bases. This CDR3 spans 12 amino acids. Germline V gives CDR1 LGHDT, CDR2 YNNKEL (reference sequence). V shed 8 bases and J 5 bases; nucleotides not matched to a gene: 0. Written as DNA, the CDR3 is TGTGCCAGCGGGACAGGGAATGAAAAACTGTTTTTT. Amino acid sequence: CASGTGNEKLFF.

This chain links TRBV11-3 with TRBJ1-1; D ambiguous. V lost 5 bases to trimming and J lost 4 bases, with 11 bases between them. The CDR3 extends over 13 amino acids. The germline gives CDR1 SGHNT, CDR2 YENEEA. The CDR3 reads CASSREGPTEAFF. The CDR3 DNA reads as TGTGCCAGCAGCCGTGAGGGTCCCACTGAAGCTTTCTTT.

The CDR3, as DNA: TGTGCCAGCAGCTTACCAGGGGCGTACCAAGAGACCCAGTACTTC. Residues: CASSLPGAYQETQYF. V and J are TRBV7-9 and TRBJ2-5; TRBD1 is a possible D gene (6 bases). The CDR3 is 15 residues long. The ends were cut back, 2 bases at V and 0 bases at J, with 10 bases in the middle. The V gene's germline CDR1 is SEHNR and CDR2 FQNEAQ (reference sequence).

The chain links TRBV10-3 to TRBJ1-1, with D maybe TRBD1 (5 bases). Germline V gene lookup returns CDR1 ENHRY and CDR2 SYGVKD. This CDR3 spans 13 amino acids. The V end was cut by 4 bases, the J end by 5 bases, with 11 bases between. The CDR3 sequence is CAISVRGGTEAFF. CDR3 DNA sequence: TGTGCCATCAGTGTAAGGGGCGGAACTGAAGCTTTCTTT.

The chain links TRBV4-2 to TRBJ2-7; TRBD2 matches at 14 bases. Germline CDR1 LGHNA, CDR2 YNFKEQ. The CDR3 is 21 residues long. Unmatched junction bases numbered 14, after V lost 1 base and J lost 0 bases. The DNA for the CDR3 is TGTGCCAGCAGCCAAGTAGGGACTAGCGGGAGAGTTATCGGGGCCTCCTACGAGCAGTACTTC. Its protein is CASSQVGTSGRVIGASYEQYF.

This sequence joins TRBV5-1 and TRBJ2-7, with D possibly matching TRBD2 (6 bases). The CDR3 spans 16 residues. The V end lost 0 bases, the J end lost 0 bases, and 13 bases lay between the germline ends. Per germline, CDR1 SGHRS and CDR2 YFSETQ. CDR3 DNA sequence: TGCGCCAGCAGCTTGGTATCAGGAGGGAGCTCCTACGAGCAGTACTTC. Translating gives CASSLVSGGSSYEQYF.

This clone was seen once. The chain joins TRBV9 to TRBJ2-1, with TRBD2 matching 11 bases. The CDR3 has 17 residues. In germline, CDR1 is SGDLS, CDR2 YYNGEE. J was trimmed by 4 bases and V by 3 bases; bases with no gene match: 9. Written as DNA, the CDR3 is TGTGCCAGCAGCGCGGCTCTAGCGGGAGGTTCGTACAATGAGCAGTTCTTC. Translating it yields CASSAALAGGSYNEQFF.

The V gene is TRBV6-6, the J gene TRBJ2-7; TRBD2 matches at 8 bases. This CDR3 is 13 amino acids long. Germline V gives CDR1 MNHNY, CDR2 SVGAGI (reference sequence). The trim removed 4 bases at V and 3 bases at J, leaving 2 bases unmatched. The CDR3 spells CASSSRGGYEQYF. The CDR3 DNA sequence: TGTGCCAGCAGTTCCCGGGGGGGCTACGAGCAGTACTTC.

This clone has only a few counts. The rearrangement links TRBV27 to TRBJ1-5, with 12 positions matching TRBD1. This CDR3 contains 19 residues. Germline CDR1 MNHEY, CDR2 SMNVEV (reference sequence). V lost 4 bases to trimming and J lost 5 bases; unmatched junction nucleotides: 15. In DNA form, the CDR3 reads TGTGCCAGCAGTTCTCGTCCCGGGACAGGGGGCACGAGGTATCAGCCCCAGCATTTT. Translating gives CASSSRPGTGGTRYQPQHF.

The V and J genes are TRBV5-4 and TRBJ1-1, with a possible D match to TRBD1 (5 bases). Looked up from germline, CDR1 is SGHNT and CDR2 is YYREEE (reference sequence). CDR3 size: 14 residues. V gave up 4 bases and J gave up 1 base, with 11 bases separating them. CDR3 DNA sequence: TGTGCCAGCAGCGCGGGGACGGCGAACACTGAAGCTTTCTTT. It translates to CASSAGTANTEAFF. Variable domain in full (rest from reference TRBV5-4 and TRBJ1-1): ETGVTQSPTHLIKTRGQQVTLRCSSQSGHNTVSWYQQALGQGPQFIFQYYREEENGRGNFPPRFSGLQFPNYSSELNVNALELDDSALYLCASSAGTANTEAFFGQGTRLTVV.

The CDR3 is CASSIDRGGLYEQYF. The CDR3 DNA is TGTGCCAGTAGTATAGATCGGGGGGGCCTCTACGAGCAGTACTTC. The chain couples TRBV19 to TRBJ2-7; TRBD2 matches at 8 bases. Trimming at V came to 0 bases and at J to 3 bases, leaving 4 bases not matched to a gene. CDR1 and CDR2 (germline): LNHDA, SQIVND (reference sequence). The CDR3 has 15 amino acids.

The rearrangement joins TRBV7-2 to TRBJ2-3; 7 bases are shared with TRBD2. CDR3 length: 15 residues. Germline V gives CDR1 SGHTA, CDR2 FQGNSA. The trim removed 1 base at V and 4 bases at J, leaving 5 bases unmatched. This chain's CDR3 is CASSLGLAEADTQYF. As DNA, the CDR3 is TGTGCCAGCAGCTTAGGGCTAGCGGAAGCAGATACGCAGTATTTT.

The V gene is TRBV19, the J gene TRBJ1-2, with D perhaps matching TRBD1 (5 bases). The CDR3 covers 13 residues. The V and J ends lost 3 bases and 3 bases respectively, with 8 bases between them. Germline CDR1 reads LNHDA; CDR2 reads SQIVND (reference sequence). The DNA for the CDR3 is TGTGCCAGTAGTATGGGGCAGCACTATGGCTACACCTTC. Its protein is CASSMGQHYGYTF.

This chain uses TRBV7-9 with TRBJ2-5; possible D gene TRBD2, 5 bases. Trimming left V 5 bases short and J 5 bases short, with 12 bases between. The CDR3 has 13 residues. Germline CDR1 SEHNR, CDR2 FQNEAQ (reference sequence). The CDR3, as DNA: TGTGCCAGCAGCCCTAGGAGGTCGGAGACCCAGTACTTC. Protein sequence: CASSPRRSETQYF.

This clone came up once. Other nucleotide sequences in the sample specify the same CDR3. The V and J genes are TRBV7-9 and TRBJ2-2; 9 bases line up with TRBD1. V was clipped by 1 base and J by 4 bases; unmatched bases: 1. Per the germline V gene, CDR1 is SEHNR and CDR2 is FQNEAQ (reference sequence). The CDR3 extends over 15 amino acids. The CDR3 reads CASSLGQGGTGELFF. The CDR3 nucleotides read TGTGCCAGCAGCTTAGGACAGGGGGGCACCGGGGAGCTGTTTTTT.

The rearrangement links TRBV6-5 to TRBJ2-2, with 7 positions matching TRBD2. This CDR3 region has 15 residues. Germline V gene data show CDR1 as MNHEY and CDR2 as SVGAGI. Trimming at V came to 7 bases and at J to 1 base, leaving 6 bases not matched to a gene. The CDR3 loop is CASMKGLMNTGELFF. The CDR3 coding sequence is TGTGCCAGCATGAAGGGACTAATGAACACCGGGGAGCTGTTTTTT.

The chain is built from TRBV2 and TRBJ2-7, with D tentatively TRBD1 (5 bases). Germline V lookup: CDR1 SNHLY, CDR2 FYNNEI. Deletions cut 7 bases from V and 7 bases from J, with 20 bases between. There are 14 residues in the CDR3. The CDR3 is CASIGEIGYEEQYF. The CDR3 bases are TGTGCCAGCATAGGGGAAATAGGGTACGAGGAGCAGTACTTC.

CDR3: CASSLGDRGRTDTQYF. CDR3 DNA sequence: TGTGCCAGCAGCTTAGGGGACAGGGGGCGAACAGATACGCAGTATTTT. The chain recombines TRBV11-2 with TRBJ2-3, with 12 bases matching TRBD1. This CDR3 contains 16 residues. CDR1 and CDR2 (germline): SGHAT, FQNNGV. V gave up 1 base and J gave up 3 bases; unmatched junction bases: 2.

The chain links TRBV30 to TRBJ1-1; a weak D match, TRBD1 (5 bases). Deletions cut 0 bases from V and 5 bases from J, with 13 bases between. The CDR3 consists of 14 residues. Germline CDR1 GTSNPN, CDR2 SVGIG (reference sequence). The CDR3 nucleotides read TGTGCCTGGAGTGTTGGGGCAGGGAGGACTGAAGCTTTCTTT. Protein: CAWSVGAGRTEAFF. The variable domain in full, completed from reference TRBV30 and TRBJ1-1, reads SQTIHQWPATLVQPVGSPLSLECTVEGTSNPNLYWYRQAAGRGLQLLFYSVGIGQISSEVPQNLSASRPQDRQFILSSKKLLLSDSGFYLCAWSVGAGRTEAFFGQGTRLTVV.

In this sample, this clone turned up once. The chain uses TRBV5-1 and TRBJ2-3; maybe TRBD2 (7 bases). Trimming cost V 0 bases and J 9 bases, with 17 bases left between them. The CDR3 consists of 15 residues. Germline values: CDR1 SGHRS, CDR2 YFSETQ. CDR3 region: CASSLASGGPATQYF. CDR3 nucleotides: TGCGCCAGCAGCTTGGCGTCGGGGGGCCCAGCCACGCAGTATTTT.

The rearrangement links TRBV7-6 to TRBJ2-5, with 9 bases lining up with TRBD1. The V and J ends lost 5 bases and 5 bases, in that order; junction bases with no gene match: 9. Germline CDR1 reads SGHVS; CDR2 reads FNYEAQ. The CDR3 is 15 amino acids. DNA for the CDR3: TGTGCCAGCAGCCCCACGGGACAGGGACGCGAGACCCAGTACTTC. Protein product: CASSPTGQGRETQYF.

This chain links TRBV27 with TRBJ2-7, with unresolved D. The V end lost 3 bases, the J end lost 3 bases, and 15 bases lay between the germline ends. Per the germline V gene, CDR1 is MNHEY and CDR2 is SMNVEV (reference sequence). The CDR3 runs to 15 residues. The CDR3 DNA reads TGTGCCAGCAGTTTGGGTTCCCTCCGACTCTACGAGCAGTACTTC. Translating gives CASSLGSLRLYEQYF.

This chain joins TRBV27 and TRBJ2-2; a weak D match, TRBD1 (5 bases). Trimming stripped 5 bases from V and 6 bases from J, with 10 bases between. Germline-derived CDR1 and CDR2 are MNHEY and SMNVEV (reference sequence). This CDR3 spans 13 amino acids. CDR3 bases: TGTGCCAGCAGTCCCCAGGGTTCCGGGGAGCTGTTTTTT. Translation gives CASSPQGSGELFF.

The sample holds one count of this clone. For the CDR3, the DNA is TGTGCCAGCAGCCACCGACTAGCGGGAGAAGAGACCCAGTACTTC. Translation: CASSHRLAGEETQYF. V gene TRBV4-2 combines with J gene TRBJ2-5; 12 bases map to TRBD2. The CDR3 extends over 15 amino acids. With 3 bases clipped from V and 3 bases from J, the junction kept 2 bases outside the gene matches. In germline, CDR1 is LGHNA, CDR2 YNFKEQ.

The V gene is TRBV6-5, the J gene TRBJ1-4, with D perhaps TRBD1 (5 bases). Germline-derived CDR1 and CDR2 are MNHEY and SVGAGI. V gave up 2 bases and J gave up 4 bases, with 5 bases separating them. The CDR3 runs 13 residues. The CDR3 nucleotides read TGTGCCAGCAGTTACGACAGTAATGAAAAACTGTTTTTT. Residues: CASSYDSNEKLFF.

J is TRBJ2-1 and V is TRBV11-3, with D tentatively TRBD2 (6 bases). Per germline, CDR1 SGHNT and CDR2 YENEEA. The germline V and J ends were trimmed by 1 base and 10 bases, with 11 bases remaining between them. CDR3 length equals 13 residues. For the CDR3, the DNA is TGTGCCAGCAGCTTAGTTCGGGAGCGGGAGCAGTTCTTC. Protein sequence: CASSLVREREQFF.